Listed below are T cell receptor beta chains from one sample, sequenced in a study of blood T cells in healthy people across ages. MiXCR, run by TCRdb on the 5' RACE reads, gives a single entry per CDR3 protein. The table lists over 500,000 distinct CDR3 sequences, approximately 52% of them singletons. Material for sequencing was blood. The receptors shown here come from a woman of 80 years or more in good health. Each CDR3 is given with its conserved first and last residue. A D gene is named only where the DNA matches it firmly. The size entry is marked missing in some rows and otherwise reads once, few, many or a size class.

clone_size j_call d_call v_call cdr3_aa cdr3_nt
NA TRBJ1-2 NA TRBV6-5 CASRPPGHSYGYTF TGTGCCAGCAGACCCCCGGGACACAGCTATGGCTACACCTTC
few TRBJ2-1 TRBD2 TRBV18 CASSPTSGGLRRWEQFF TGTGCCAGCTCACCAACTAGCGGGGGTCTCCGGAGGTGGGAGCAGTTCTTC
NA TRBJ2-5 NA TRBV29-1 CSVPGTQETQYF TGCAGCGTCCCGGGAACCCAAGAGACCCAGTACTTC
many TRBJ1-5 NA TRBV12-3/TRBV12-4 CATAGGNQPQHF TGTGCCACCGCAGGGGGCAATCAGCCCCAGCATTTT
NA TRBJ2-4 NA TRBV2 CASNMDRLAKNIQYF TGTGCCAGCAATATGGACAGACTAGCCAAAAACATTCAGTACTTC
many TRBJ1-2 TRBD1 TRBV20-1 CSAPTGDGYTF TGCAGTGCTCCGACAGGGGACGGCTACACCTTC
many TRBJ2-7 NA TRBV25-1 CASSEARGLALGEQYF TGTGCCAGCAGTGAAGCGAGGGGGTTAGCTCTCGGGGAGCAGTACTTC
many TRBJ2-3 NA TRBV7-2 CASSLNPLRGTQYF TGTGCCAGCAGCTTGAATCCCCTCCGGGGTACGCAGTATTTT
many TRBJ2-1 NA TRBV4-2 CASSQAGRNEQFF TGTGCCAGCAGCCAAGCAGGGCGGAATGAGCAGTTCTTC
few TRBJ2-7 TRBD2 TRBV2 CASRAELAGGPYNEQYF TGTGCCAGCAGAGCCGAACTAGCGGGAGGGCCATACAATGAGCAGTACTTC
NA TRBJ1-1 NA TRBV20-1 CSASMGTNTEAFF TGCAGTGCTAGTATGGGGACGAACACTGAAGCTTTCTTT
many TRBJ2-1 TRBD2 TRBV25-1 CASSEPGLGLYEQFF TGTGCCAGCAGTGAACCGGGACTAGGTTTGTATGAGCAGTTCTTC
NA TRBJ1-4 NA TRBV12-3/TRBV12-4 CASSLGGGLNEKLFF TGTGCCAGCAGCCTGGGGGGAGGTCTTAATGAAAAACTGTTTTTT
NA TRBJ1-2 NA TRBV12-3/TRBV12-4 CASRPQGFGGYTF TGTGCCAGCAGGCCACAGGGATTCGGTGGCTACACCTTC
NA TRBJ1-2 TRBD1 TRBV4-2 CASSQDEGGRGYTF TGTGCCAGCAGCCAAGATGAAGGGGGCAGGGGCTACACCTTC
NA TRBJ1-5 TRBD1 TRBV20-1 CSAWTGNNQPQHF TGCAGTGCCTGGACAGGAAACAATCAGCCCCAGCATTTT
NA TRBJ2-7 TRBD2 TRBV4-2 CASSRGLAGGEQYF TGTGCCAGCAGTCGGGGACTAGCGGGAGGCGAGCAGTACTTC
NA TRBJ2-7 TRBD2 TRBV6-6 CASSFSGGLTYEQYF TGTGCCAGCAGTTTTAGCGGGGGCCTTACCTACGAGCAGTACTTC
NA TRBJ2-3 NA TRBV7-7 CASSPNVEDTDTQYF TGTGCTAGCAGCCCAAACGTGGAGGACACAGATACGCAGTATTTT
many TRBJ2-1 NA TRBV20-1 CSARGFRHDSQFF TGCAGTGCTAGGGGGTTTCGACATGACTCTCAGTTCTTC
NA TRBJ2-5 TRBD2 TRBV29-1 CSVEVGSGGLETQYF TGCAGCGTTGAAGTGGGTAGCGGGGGGTTAGAGACCCAGTACTTC
many TRBJ2-3 NA TRBV20-1 CSAFEGSGGTDTQYF TGCAGTGCTTTCGAGGGTAGTGGTGGGACAGATACGCAGTATTTT
NA TRBJ2-7 NA TRBV5-1 CASSFLGSPSDEQYF TGCGCCAGCAGCTTCCTCGGAAGTCCGAGTGACGAGCAGTACTTC
many TRBJ2-1 TRBD1 TRBV4-2 CASSQEVRGYEQFF TGTGCCAGCAGCCAAGAGGTCAGGGGGTATGAGCAGTTCTTC
many TRBJ1-6 TRBD1 TRBV28 CAGQGQGNSPLHF TGTGCCGGCCAGGGACAGGGCAATTCACCCCTCCACTTT
NA TRBJ2-1 NA TRBV12-3/TRBV12-4 CASSGARGPRVFYNEQFF TGTGCCAGCAGTGGAGCCAGGGGTCCAAGGGTTTTTTACAATGAGCAGTTCTTC
NA TRBJ2-1 NA TRBV25-1 CASSDEGIFSYNEQFF TGTGCCAGCAGTGATGAGGGAATTTTCTCCTACAATGAGCAGTTCTTC
NA TRBJ1-5 NA TRBV3-1 CASSQFASIPPQHF TGTGCCAGCAGCCAATTCGCGTCAATCCCGCCCCAGCATTTT
many TRBJ1-2 NA TRBV6-5 CASSKFPIRTTYGYTF TGTGCCAGCAGTAAATTCCCCATAAGAACCACATATGGCTACACCTTC
NA TRBJ1-6 TRBD1 TRBV3-1 CASSRSGQGSSYNSPLHF TGTGCCAGCAGCCGTTCCGGACAGGGGAGCTCCTATAATTCACCCCTCCACTTT
NA TRBJ2-5 NA TRBV12-3/TRBV12-4 CASRVGVSETRYF TGTGCCAGCAGGGTCGGGGTTTCAGAGACCCGGTACTTC
few TRBJ2-6 NA TRBV12-3/TRBV12-4 CASSWMVKGRPGANVLTF TGTGCCAGCAGTTGGATGGTAAAGGGAAGGCCTGGGGCCAACGTCCTGACTTTC
many TRBJ2-1 NA TRBV5-1 CASSLSNRNNEQFF TGCGCCAGCAGCTTGTCGAACAGAAACAATGAGCAGTTCTTC
many TRBJ2-7 NA TRBV14 CASSHESTYEQYF TGTGCCAGCAGCCACGAGAGCACCTACGAGCAGTACTTC
NA TRBJ2-1 TRBD2 TRBV30 CAWGGLAGIERFF TGTGCCTGGGGGGGACTAGCGGGTATTGAGCGGTTCTTC
few TRBJ2-5 NA TRBV20-1 CSARNSGGAFETQYF TGCAGTGCTAGGAACTCAGGGGGGGCCTTCGAGACCCAGTACTTC
NA TRBJ2-4 TRBD2 TRBV7-2 CASSPGGGAKNIQYF TGTGCCAGCAGCCCCGGGGGGGGAGCCAAAAACATTCAGTACTTC
few TRBJ1-2 NA TRBV3-1 CASSLRQNYGYTF TGTGCCAGCAGCCTGAGACAGAACTATGGCTACACCTTC
many TRBJ2-1 TRBD1 TRBV7-2 CASSPDRGHGNEQFF TGTGCCAGCAGCCCCGACAGGGGGCATGGCAATGAGCAGTTCTTC
many TRBJ2-1 NA TRBV29-1 CSGGDSLTYNEQFF TGCAGCGGCGGGGACAGCCTCACCTACAATGAGCAGTTCTTC
once TRBJ2-3 NA TRBV12-3/TRBV12-4 CASSFWRGRTDTQYF TGTGCCAGCAGTTTCTGGCGAGGGAGAACAGATACGCAGTATTTT
NA TRBJ1-2 NA TRBV3-1 CASSHLGVGYGYTF TGTGCCAGCAGCCACTTAGGAGTGGGCTATGGCTACACCTTC
NA TRBJ2-1 NA TRBV28 CASSLRPLGDEQFF TGTGCCAGCAGTTTACGGCCCCTCGGGGATGAGCAGTTCTTC
many TRBJ1-5 NA TRBV20-1 CSALDPGSSNQPQHF TGCAGTGCCTTAGACCCAGGGTCAAGCAATCAGCCCCAGCATTTT
NA TRBJ1-1 NA TRBV18 CASSPRQTDGGTEAFF TGTGCCAGCTCACCAAGACAGACCGACGGGGGCACTGAAGCTTTCTTT
NA TRBJ2-7 NA TRBV6-6 CASRRAVDYEQYF TGTGCCAGCAGACGGGCTGTTGATTACGAGCAGTACTTC
once TRBJ2-1 NA TRBV7-9 CACSLRVSGGQFF TGTGCCTGCAGCTTACGAGTATCGGGTGGGCAGTTCTTC
many TRBJ2-1 TRBD2 TRBV28 CASSLSGRPYNEQFF TGTGCCAGCAGTTTAAGCGGGAGGCCCTACAATGAGCAGTTCTTC
NA TRBJ1-4 TRBD1 TRBV4-2 CASSQDWDRAPYTLFF TGTGCCAGCAGCCAAGATTGGGACAGGGCGCCGTACACACTGTTTTTT
NA TRBJ2-4 NA TRBV2 CASRKTREGHGNIQYF TGTGCCAGCAGAAAGACGCGAGAGGGGCATGGAAACATTCAGTACTTC
NA TRBJ1-2 NA TRBV6-5 CASTQTFRPNYTF TGTGCCAGCACCCAAACTTTCCGGCCCAACTACACCTTC
many TRBJ2-7 NA TRBV7-9 CASSVAMNYEQYF TGTGCCAGCAGCGTAGCGATGAACTACGAGCAGTACTTC
NA TRBJ2-5 NA TRBV7-9 CASRSDLTQTQYF TGTGCCAGCAGAAGTGACCTTACACAAACCCAGTACTTC
NA TRBJ2-3 TRBD1 TRBV4-1 CASSSPGTARTDTQYF TGCGCCAGCAGCTCACCCGGGACAGCGAGAACAGATACGCAGTATTTT
NA TRBJ2-1 NA TRBV27 CASSPDSTCNEQFF TGTGCCAGCAGTCCCGACTCCACCTGCAATGAGCAGTTCTTC
NA TRBJ1-2 NA TRBV20-1 CSAMLRGELGYGYTF TGCAGTGCTATGCTTCGCGGGGAATTGGGCTATGGCTACACCTTC
NA TRBJ2-1 NA TRBV7-3 CASSLIPGISSTNEQFF TGTGCCAGCAGCTTAATTCCAGGGATTTCCTCAACCAATGAGCAGTTCTTC
many TRBJ2-4 TRBD1 TRBV5-1 CASSSGTGFSKNIQYF TGCGCCAGCAGTTCCGGGACAGGGTTCTCCAAAAACATTCAGTACTTC